This section outlines one TCR beta chain sequence together with its context. The antigen is undetermined. This record belongs to a study of shared clonotypes between healthy human individuals. Each replicate PCR on the sorted subsets used 200 to 250 ng DNA (around 30,000 T cell genomes). TCRdb keeps only in-frame clones here, not all; method: immunoSEQ multiplex PCR. Of about 2.4 million clones listed, over 85% are singletons. Findings and limits, study-wide: In four donors, around 5.5% of naive CD4 clonotypes appeared in common.

Both subsets, CD45RA+ naive and CD45RA-negative memory, were split from the CD4+ cells. Trimming removed 1 base at V and 1 base at J, with 10 bases between. The CDR3 consists of 15 residues. Germline-derived CDR1 and CDR2 are LNHNV and YYDKDF (reference sequence). The sample taken for sequencing was naive CD4+ T cells from PBMCs. Subset of the sample: CD45RA+ positively selected. The chain recombines TRBV15 with TRBJ2-5, with D tentatively TRBD1 (5 bases). The clonotype originates from a young man in good health. Some clones in this sample may be carry-over from other donors' samples. DNA of the CDR3: TGTGCCACCAGCAGAGGGTACCAGGGCCAAGAGACCCAGTACTTC. Its protein is CATSRGYQGQETQYF. The full variable domain, rest sourced from reference TRBV15 and TRBJ2-5, is DAMVIQNPRYQVTQFGKPVTLSCSQTLNHNVMYWYQQKSSQAPKLLFHYYDKDFNNEADTPDNFQSRRPNTSFCFLDIRSPGLGDTAMYLCATSRGYQGQETQYFGPGTRLLVL.